This T cell receptor (beta chain) was captured by sequencing in a study of blood T cell repertoires in COVID-19. Study context: PBMCs, B-cell-depleted T cells, or T cells were the source of the cDNA or gDNA that made up the material.

Germline loops: CDR1 MNHEY, CDR2 SMNVEV (reference sequence). J was trimmed by 0 bases and V by 8 bases; bases with no gene match: 2. The CDR3 is made up of 13 amino acids. TCRdb's table, derived via immunoSEQ multiplex PCR, lists solely in-frame clones and lacks some. The table lists approximately 300,000 clones, more than 85% of them singletons. Input material: PBMCs or T cells enriched from blood (not recorded which). The TCR comes from a woman in her twenties or thirties who had recovered from COVID-19. This chain links TRBV27 with TRBJ1-2; 8 positions match TRBD1. The CDR3 loop reads CASRTGSNYGYTF. CDR3 DNA: TGTGCCAGCCGGACAGGGTCTAACTATGGCTACACCTTC.